Listed below are T cell receptor beta chains from one sample, sequenced in a study of cytomegalovirus exposure and HLA in healthy donors. Some clones are missing from TCRdb's copy, which holds only in-frame ones; the method was immunoSEQ multiplex PCR. The sample holds fewer than 60,000 clones, around 80% seen once. Sample: PBMCs. The receptor set was obtained from a man aged 45 to 65 in good health and CMV-seronegative. Both conserved end residues are part of each CDR3. A D gene is named only where the DNA matches it firmly. The size field is filled for only some rows; it gives once, few, many or a size class.

15,NA,TRBV6-5,TRBJ2-3,NA,TGTGCCAGCAGTTTGAGGGGGTGGGGCCCAGATACGCAGTATTTT,CASSLRGWGPDTQYF
16,NA,TRBV28,TRBJ2-5,NA,TGTGCCAGCAGTTTATGGGGCGGGACCACCCAAGAGACCCAGTACTTC,CASSLWGGTTQETQYF
14,NA,TRBV9,TRBJ1-6,TRBD1,TGTGCCAGCAGCGTAGGGACAGGGTATTCACCCCTCCACTTT,CASSVGTGYSPLHF
13,NA,TRBV6-5,TRBJ2-1,TRBD2,TGTGCCAGCAGAGCGGGATTAGCGGCTGAGCAGTTCTTC,CASRAGLAAEQFF
14,NA,TRBV29-1,TRBJ2-2,NA,TGCAGCGCCCAGGGGACGGCGAACACCGGGGAGCTGTTTTTT,CSAQGTANTGELFF
14,few,TRBV9,TRBJ2-2,NA,TGTGCCAGCAGCGTAGAGGGGTACACCGGGGAGCTGTTTTTT,CASSVEGYTGELFF
13,NA,TRBV19,TRBJ1-1,TRBD1,TGTGCCAGTAGGGGACAGGGGTCCACTGAAGCTTTCTTT,CASRGQGSTEAFF
11,NA,TRBV20-1,TRBJ1-3,NA,TGCAGTGCTACCCTGGGAAACACCATATATTTT,CSATLGNTIYF
12,NA,TRBV6-1,TRBJ2-1,NA,TGTGCCAGCAGTGCACAGGGTAATGAGCAGTTCTTC,CASSAQGNEQFF
12,NA,TRBV29-1,TRBJ2-1,TRBD1,TGCAGCGTCAGACAGGGGGACAATGAGCAGTTCTTC,CSVRQGDNEQFF
16,NA,TRBV18,TRBJ1-1,NA,TGTGCCAGCTCACCCCTATCGACACGAGCGAACACTGAAGCTTTCTTT,CASSPLSTRANTEAFF
16,NA,TRBV18,TRBJ2-2,TRBD1,TGTGCCAGCTCATCGCAAAAGACAGGGATCACCGGGGAGCTGTTTTTT,CASSSQKTGITGELFF
17,few,TRBV5-1,TRBJ2-2,TRBD2,TGCGCCAGCAGCTGGAGACTAGGACGGGGGGAATCCGGGGAGCTGTTTTTT,CASSWRLGRGESGELFF
15,NA,TRBV2,TRBJ2-5,NA,TGTGCCAGCAGTGAACCGGGCAGGGGAGAAGAGACCCAGTACTTC,CASSEPGRGEETQYF
17,NA,TRBV23-1,TRBJ1-2,TRBD1,TGCGCCAGCAGTCGGCGTCCAGGGGGAGACCTTAACTATGGCTACACCTTC,CASSRRPGGDLNYGYTF
13,NA,TRBV11-1,TRBJ2-2,NA,TGTGCCAGCACCACTGGGAACACCGGGGAGCTGTTTTTT,CASTTGNTGELFF
13,NA,TRBV6-5,TRBJ1-4,TRBD1,TGTGCCAGCAGCAGGGGGTTAGCTGAAAAACTGTTTTTT,CASSRGLAEKLFF
15,once,TRBV9,TRBJ1-3,NA,TGTGCCAGCAGCCCCGGTAGAGGCTCTGGAAACACCATATATTTT,CASSPGRGSGNTIYF